This TCR beta chain was found in a study of blood T cells in healthy people across ages. V lost 3 bases to trimming and J lost 0 bases, with 7 bases between them. In germline, CDR1 is SGHRS, CDR2 YFSETQ. CDR3 length equals 13 residues. Together with a sample-barcoded 5' primer, a J-beta primer mix was included in a second PCR lasting about 7 to 11 cycles. TCRdb independently ran MiXCR on the 5' RACE reads; one entry per CDR3 protein. The table records 700,000 to 900,000 distinct CDR3 sequences, more than 25% of them present only once. The same sample was also used in a study of T cells of mothers and their children.

V is TRBV5-1 and J is TRBJ2-7, with TRBD1 as a possible D gene (5 bases). This TCR derives from a boy between 5 and 17 years old in good health. Sequenced input: blood. Written as DNA, the CDR3 is TGCGCCAGCAGCTCACAGGCCTCCTACGAGCAGTACTTC. Protein sequence: CASSSQASYEQYF.